The 12 T cell receptor beta chains given below trace back to one sample, sequenced in a study of shared clonotypes between healthy human individuals. Clones were sequenced by immunoSEQ multiplex PCR, and TCRdb holds only the in-frame ones, with some missing. In the table there are around 2.5 million clones, over 85% of which are singletons. The material sequenced was naive CD4+ T cells from PBMCs. Subset defined: CD45RA+ positively selected. These receptors all come from a young man in good health. Some clones in this sample may be carry-over from other donors' samples.

This clone was seen just once. The rearrangement uses TRBV2 and TRBJ1-1; D is unresolved. This CDR3 contains 15 residues. V lost 4 bases, J lost 2 bases, and 14 bases lay in between. Germline V gene data show CDR1 as SNHLY and CDR2 as FYNNEI. The CDR3: CASSGFSASNTEAFF. CDR3 DNA: TGTGCCAGCAGTGGTTTCTCAGCCTCTAACACTGAAGCTTTCTTT.

The J gene is TRBJ1-5, the V gene TRBV5-6; D gene ambiguous. CDR1 SGHDT and CDR2 YYEEEE come from the germline V gene. This CDR3 has 15 amino acids. Between the trimmed V and J ends, which lost 1 base and 6 bases, there was a span of 14 bases. CDR3 nucleotide sequence: TGTGCCAGCAGCTTGTTCACGGCCACGGGTCAGCCCCAGCATTTT. The encoded protein is CASSLFTATGQPQHF.

V and J are TRBV29-1 and TRBJ1-1; 8 bases are shared with TRBD1. CDR1 SQVTM and CDR2 ANQGSEA come from the germline V gene. The length of the CDR3 is 12 residues. Trimming took 7 bases from V and 5 from J; bases not matched to a gene: 6. The CDR3 nucleotides are TGCAGCGCCGGACAGGGCCGGACTGAAGCTTTCTTT. This encodes CSAGQGRTEAFF.

The chain couples TRBV7-3 to TRBJ2-2; D gene unclear. Germline-derived CDR1 and CDR2 are SGHTA and FQGTGA. CDR3 length equals 16 residues. V shed 4 bases and J shed 0 bases, with 12 bases lying between them. The CDR3 coding sequence is TGTGCCAGCAGCTACGCTCCGGCATCGAACACCGGGGAGCTGTTTTTT. Its translation: CASSYAPASNTGELFF.

The chain uses TRBV4-2 and TRBJ2-6; 7 bases line up with TRBD2. This CDR3 spans 20 amino acids. CDR1 and CDR2 from the germline V gene are LGHNA and YNFKEQ. Trimming cost V 0 bases and J 0 bases; bases outside gene matches: 11. The CDR3 DNA reads as TGTGCCAGCAGCCAAGACCGGGTTAGCGGGCCAAGCTCTGGGGCCAACGTCCTGACTTTC. This gives the protein CASSQDRVSGPSSGANVLTF.

The chain uses TRBV28 and TRBJ2-7; 11 bases agree with TRBD1. Germline values: CDR1 MDHEN, CDR2 SYDVKM. V gave up 2 bases and J gave up 9 bases; unmatched junction bases: 6. CDR3 length: 14 amino acids. This CDR3 is CASSLPGQGDAQYF. In DNA form, the CDR3 reads TGTGCCAGCAGTTTACCGGGACAGGGGGACGCGCAGTACTTC.

The chain combines TRBV28 with TRBJ2-1, with 12 bases matching TRBD2. Trimming at V came to 6 bases and at J to 6 bases, leaving 6 bases not matched to a gene. Looked up from germline, CDR1 is MDHEN and CDR2 is SYDVKM. This CDR3 contains 15 residues. CDR3 sequence reads: CASRRRTSGINEQFF. CDR3 sequence (DNA): TGTGCCAGCAGACGAAGGACTAGCGGGATCAATGAGCAGTTCTTC.

The chain uses TRBV18 and TRBJ2-1; TRBD2 might be the D (6 bases). Germline V gene lookup returns CDR1 KGHSH and CDR2 LQKENI. Deletions cut 1 base from V and 3 bases from J, with 13 bases between. The CDR3 runs 16 residues. The CDR3 spells CASSPLSGVDYNEQFF. DNA for the CDR3: TGTGCCAGCTCACCACTGTCGGGGGTGGACTACAATGAGCAGTTCTTC. The full variable domain, completed using reference TRBV18 and TRBJ2-1, is NAGVMQNPRHLVRRRGQEARLRCSPMKGHSHVYWYRQLPEEGLKFMVYLQKENIIDESGMPKERFSAEFPKEGPSILRIQQVVRGDSAAYFCASSPLSGVDYNEQFFGPGTRLTVL.

This sequence joins TRBV19 and TRBJ2-2; the match to TRBD2 covers 7 bases. This CDR3 is 15 amino acids long. In germline, CDR1 is LNHDA, CDR2 SQIVND (reference sequence). The junction had 7 bases not matched to a gene; V was cut back by 7 bases and J by 2 bases. The CDR3 here is CASTPSGGNTGELFF. CDR3 bases: TGTGCCAGTACCCCGTCGGGGGGAAACACCGGGGAGCTGTTTTTT.

The chain joins TRBV4-1 to TRBJ1-2; D call uncertain. This CDR3 spans 14 amino acids. The germline V gene encodes CDR1 MGHRA and CDR2 YSYEKL. The V end was cut by 4 bases, the J end by 2 bases, with 11 bases between. The CDR3 nucleotides read TGCGCCAGCAGCCTTTTGCAGGAGAACTATGGCTACACCTTC. Protein sequence: CASSLLQENYGYTF.

V is TRBV28 and J is TRBJ1-1; no clear D. Germline CDR1 is MDHEN and CDR2 is SYDVKM. The CDR3 consists of 15 residues. The V end was cut by 6 bases, the J end by 5 bases, with 19 bases between. Here the CDR3 DNA reads TGTGCCAGCAGAGGAGTACCGGGCCGGGAGACTGAAGCTTTCTTT. Residues: CASRGVPGRETEAFF.

The CDR3 loop reads CASSPRQDSYEQYF. Written as DNA, the CDR3 is TGTGCCAGCAGCCCGAGACAGGACTCCTACGAGCAGTACTTC. This chain uses TRBV11-1 with TRBJ2-7; D perhaps matches TRBD1 (6 bases). CDR1 is SGHAT, CDR2 FQDESV, per germline (reference sequence). V lost 5 bases, J lost 0 bases, and 11 bases lay in between. This CDR3 is built from 14 residues.